Listed below are T cell receptor beta chains from one sample, sequenced in a study of shared clonotypes between healthy human individuals. Data came from immunoSEQ multiplex PCR; TCRdb stores just in-frame clones and leaves some out. The table has about 960,000 clones, approximately 76% seen once. Sample: memory CD4+ T cells sorted from blood. Receptor source: a man between 18 and 29 years old in good health. CDR3s include the opening cysteine and the closing phenylalanine or tryptophan.

v_call cdr3_aa
TRBV11-2 CASSPGQGNTIYF
TRBV2 CASRTGDVSGELFF
TRBV27 CASSPSAGPTSTQYF
TRBV9 CASSRGTSVHEQFF
TRBV7-7 CASSRGISYNEQFF
TRBV6-1 CASSPGTGDNQPQHF
TRBV28 CASSEGVRTGELFF
TRBV15 CATSRATGANYGYTF
TRBV2 CASSESGQGPGYTF
TRBV29-1 CSALTGPDTQYF
TRBV19 CASSGRQGVRNQPQHF
TRBV2 CASRGVGVTDTQYF
TRBV2 CASSENRLYGYTF
TRBV14 CASQTSIRTGELFF
TRBV27 CASSSSVRTEAFF
TRBV2 CASSEEGRGYTDTQYF
TRBV7-2 CASTKPFGAGQETQYF
TRBV11-2 CASSFLRGPTEAFF
TRBV2 CASRSRSGGPSGELFF
TRBV18 CASSPNSNEQYF
TRBV18 CASSPLRGPFYGYTF
TRBV6-1 CASSEGANTGELFF
TRBV5-4 CASASGQGNFGANVLTF
TRBV6-5 CASSSRGNNSPLHF
TRBV27 CASRKERDLPGEQYF
TRBV25-1 CASSTGLASTDTQYF
TRBV7-9 CASSFGAYEQYF